What follows describes a single TCR beta chain. Its specificity is unknown. The sample is drawn from a study of T-cell memory formation after mild COVID-19. Study-wide findings and caveats: Pre-infection memory showed some responding clones, and this suggested that cross-reactive memory joined.

Trimming shortened V by 1 base and J by 8 bases, and 13 bases separated the two germline ends. CDR3 size: 14 residues. Per germline, CDR1 SGDLS and CDR2 YYNGEE. A single record per CDR3 protein comes from TCRdb applying MiXCR to the 5' RACE reads. The data contain 450,000 to 650,000 distinct CDR3 sequences, about 22% of them singletons. The clonotype comes from an adult woman who had mild COVID-19 (a few samples of this study predate the infection). Cell type and time point are not known. This rearrangement joins TRBV9 to TRBJ2-1; D not resolved. Sequencing input: PBMCs or a T cell subset sorted from them (not recorded which). This CDR3 is CASSVLYGFDEQFF. Written as DNA, the CDR3 is TGTGCCAGCAGCGTATTATACGGGTTCGATGAGCAGTTCTTC. The full variable domain, with the rest looked up from reference TRBV9 and TRBJ2-1, is DSGVTQTPKHLITATGQRVTLRCSPRSGDLSVYWYQQSLDQGLQFLIQYYNGEERAKGNILERFSAQQFPDLHSELNLSSLELGDSALYFCASSVLYGFDEQFFGPGTRLTVL.